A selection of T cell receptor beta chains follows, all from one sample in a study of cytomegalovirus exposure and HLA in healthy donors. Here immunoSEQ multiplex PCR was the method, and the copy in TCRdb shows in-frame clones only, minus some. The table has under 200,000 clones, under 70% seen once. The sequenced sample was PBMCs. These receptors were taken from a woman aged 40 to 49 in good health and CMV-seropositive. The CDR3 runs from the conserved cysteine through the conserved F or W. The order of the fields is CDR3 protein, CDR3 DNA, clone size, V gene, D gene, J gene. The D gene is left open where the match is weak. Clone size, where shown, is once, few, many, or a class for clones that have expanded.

CDR3aa: CASSLSTAANQPQHF
CDR3nt: TGTGCCAGCAGCTTATCGACAGCCGCCAATCAGCCCCAGCATTTT
abundance: .
v_gene: TRBV7-2
d_gene: .
j_gene: TRBJ1-5

CDR3aa: CASSQSLRDYGYTF
CDR3nt: TGTGCCAGCAGCCAATCCCTGCGGGACTATGGCTACACCTTC
abundance: few
v_gene: TRBV16
d_gene: .
j_gene: TRBJ1-2

CDR3aa: CASSFQDEQYF
CDR3nt: TGCGCCAGCAGCTTTCAGGACGAGCAGTACTTC
abundance: few
v_gene: TRBV5-1
d_gene: .
j_gene: TRBJ2-7

CDR3aa: CASSLNRRGYGYTF
CDR3nt: TGTGCCAGCAGTCTCAACAGGCGGGGCTATGGCTACACCTTC
abundance: few
v_gene: TRBV6-5
d_gene: .
j_gene: TRBJ1-2

CDR3aa: CASRRGGPSTDTQYF
CDR3nt: TGCGCCAGTCGAAGGGGGGGTCCTAGCACAGATACGCAGTATTTT
abundance: .
v_gene: TRBV5-1
d_gene: .
j_gene: TRBJ2-3

CDR3aa: CASSKNRDVDYGYTF
CDR3nt: TGTGCCAGTAGTAAAAACAGGGATGTCGACTATGGCTACACCTTC
abundance: .
v_gene: TRBV19
d_gene: .
j_gene: TRBJ1-2

CDR3aa: CASSLTTGADQPQHF
CDR3nt: TGTGCCAGCTCACTAACGACAGGGGCCGATCAGCCCCAGCATTTT
abundance: .
v_gene: TRBV18
d_gene: TRBD1
j_gene: TRBJ1-5

CDR3aa: CASSPQRGPSYEQYF
CDR3nt: TGTGCTAGCAGCCCACAGCGGGGACCATCCTACGAGCAGTACTTC
abundance: .
v_gene: TRBV7-7
d_gene: TRBD2
j_gene: TRBJ2-7

CDR3aa: CASSGSGTGGSYEQYF
CDR3nt: TGTGCCAGTAGTGGATCCGGGACAGGCGGGTCCTACGAGCAGTACTTC
abundance: .
v_gene: TRBV19
d_gene: TRBD1
j_gene: TRBJ2-7

CDR3aa: CASSYQAPYNEQFF
CDR3nt: TGTGCCAGCAGTTACCAGGCACCCTACAATGAGCAGTTCTTC
abundance: .
v_gene: TRBV6-5
d_gene: .
j_gene: TRBJ2-1

CDR3aa: CASSFGEGQREKLFF
CDR3nt: TGTGCCAGCAGCTTTGGAGAGGGTCAACGAGAAAAACTGTTTTTT
abundance: .
v_gene: TRBV5-5
d_gene: .
j_gene: TRBJ1-4

CDR3aa: CASSSYREGDEKLFF
CDR3nt: TGTGCCAGCAGCTCGTACAGGGAAGGCGATGAAAAACTGTTTTTT
abundance: .
v_gene: TRBV7-9
d_gene: .
j_gene: TRBJ1-4

CDR3aa: CASSIERQGRTSFSGNTIYF
CDR3nt: TGTGCCAGTAGTATAGAGCGACAGGGACGGACATCCTTCTCTGGAAACACCATATATTTT
abundance: .
v_gene: TRBV19
d_gene: TRBD1
j_gene: TRBJ1-3

CDR3aa: CASWTGWQIGELFF
CDR3nt: TGTGCCAGTTGGACAGGGTGGCAAATCGGGGAGCTGTTTTTT
abundance: .
v_gene: TRBV19
d_gene: TRBD1
j_gene: TRBJ2-2

CDR3aa: CSAGGVSNQPQHF
CDR3nt: TGCAGCGCCGGGGGGGTTAGCAATCAGCCCCAGCATTTT
abundance: once
v_gene: TRBV29-1
d_gene: .
j_gene: TRBJ1-5

CDR3aa: CASSDTGGAYTEAFF
CDR3nt: TGTGCCAGCAGTGACACAGGGGGGGCTTACACTGAAGCTTTCTTT
abundance: .
v_gene: TRBV2
d_gene: TRBD1
j_gene: TRBJ1-1

CDR3aa: CASPVGEAHGYTF
CDR3nt: TGTGCCAGCCCTGTAGGGGAGGCCCATGGCTACACCTTC
abundance: .
v_gene: TRBV11-3
d_gene: .
j_gene: TRBJ1-2

CDR3aa: CASSSPRGRNTEAFF
CDR3nt: TGTGCCAGCAGTTCGCCTAGGGGCCGGAACACTGAAGCTTTCTTT
abundance: .
v_gene: TRBV28
d_gene: .
j_gene: TRBJ1-1

CDR3aa: CASSHLAGGPTDTQYF
CDR3nt: TGTGCCAGCAGCCATTTGGCGGGAGGGCCGACAGATACGCAGTATTTT
abundance: .
v_gene: TRBV14
d_gene: TRBD2
j_gene: TRBJ2-3

CDR3aa: CASSQGVAGYSYEQYF
CDR3nt: TGTGCCAGCAGTCAGGGGGTAGCGGGGTACTCCTACGAGCAGTACTTC
abundance: .
v_gene: TRBV6-6
d_gene: .
j_gene: TRBJ2-7

CDR3aa: CASSLEAGGLFEQFF
CDR3nt: TGCGCCAGCAGCTTGGAAGCGGGGGGATTATTTGAGCAGTTCTTC
abundance: .
v_gene: TRBV5-1
d_gene: TRBD2
j_gene: TRBJ2-1

CDR3aa: CASSKKKRTQGPPNQPQHF
CDR3nt: TGTGCCAGCAGCAAAAAAAAGAGAACACAGGGTCCTCCTAATCAGCCCCAGCATTTT
abundance: .
v_gene: TRBV21-1
d_gene: .
j_gene: TRBJ1-5

CDR3aa: CASSLNPRGTAFF
CDR3nt: TGTGCCAGCAGCTTAAACCCCCGGGGTACGGCTTTCTTT
abundance: once
v_gene: TRBV7-3
d_gene: .
j_gene: TRBJ1-1

CDR3aa: CASSIGLVNLNTEAFF
CDR3nt: TGTGCCAGCAGTATCGGTTTGGTTAATTTAAACACTGAAGCTTTCTTT
abundance: .
v_gene: TRBV27
d_gene: .
j_gene: TRBJ1-1

CDR3aa: CASSLGGMAKNIQYF
CDR3nt: TGTGCCAGCAGTTTAGGAGGGATGGCCAAAAACATTCAGTACTTC
abundance: .
v_gene: TRBV27
d_gene: .
j_gene: TRBJ2-4

CDR3aa: CASSLGRGNEKLFF
CDR3nt: TGTGCCAGCAGCTTGGGGAGGGGTAATGAAAAACTGTTTTTT
abundance: few
v_gene: TRBV5-6
d_gene: .
j_gene: TRBJ1-4

CDR3aa: CASSLSTGNTIYF
CDR3nt: TGTGCCAGCAGCTTATCAACTGGAAACACCATATATTTT
abundance: few
v_gene: TRBV7-3
d_gene: .
j_gene: TRBJ1-3

CDR3aa: CASSANMAGNADTQYF
CDR3nt: TGTGCCAGCAGCGCCAACATGGCAGGGAACGCAGATACGCAGTATTTT
abundance: once
v_gene: TRBV9
d_gene: .
j_gene: TRBJ2-3

CDR3aa: CASRSAGAYYEQYF
CDR3nt: TGTGCCAGCAGGTCAGCGGGGGCGTACTACGAGCAGTACTTC
abundance: .
v_gene: TRBV27
d_gene: TRBD2
j_gene: TRBJ2-7

CDR3aa: CASSQARDWAFF
CDR3nt: TGTGCCAGCAGCCAAGCTAGGGACTGGGCTTTCTTT
abundance: .
v_gene: TRBV4-2
d_gene: .
j_gene: TRBJ1-1

CDR3aa: CASSQRGGQSETQYF
CDR3nt: TGTGCCAGCAGCCAAAGGGGGGGGCAATCAGAGACCCAGTACTTC
abundance: few
v_gene: TRBV11-3
d_gene: .
j_gene: TRBJ2-5

CDR3aa: CASRLAGQETQYF
CDR3nt: TGTGCCAGTAGACTAGCGGGGCAAGAGACCCAGTACTTC
abundance: once
v_gene: TRBV19
d_gene: TRBD2
j_gene: TRBJ2-5

CDR3aa: CASSLWGGTNEKLFF
CDR3nt: TGTGCCAGCAGCCTCTGGGGGGGAACTAATGAAAAACTGTTTTTT
abundance: .
v_gene: TRBV7-6
d_gene: .
j_gene: TRBJ1-4

CDR3aa: CATSRLGGLQETQYF
CDR3nt: TGTGCCACCAGCAGGCTAGGAGGGCTACAAGAGACCCAGTACTTC
abundance: .
v_gene: TRBV15
d_gene: .
j_gene: TRBJ2-5

CDR3aa: CATRRGPDEKLFF
CDR3nt: TGTGCCACCAGGAGGGGGCCGGATGAAAAACTGTTTTTT
abundance: once
v_gene: TRBV15
d_gene: TRBD1
j_gene: TRBJ1-4

CDR3aa: CAISPGWETYEQYF
CDR3nt: TGTGCCATCAGCCCAGGTTGGGAGACCTACGAGCAGTACTTC
abundance: .
v_gene: TRBV10-3
d_gene: .
j_gene: TRBJ2-7

CDR3aa: CASSIETGNQPQHF
CDR3nt: TGTGCCAGTAGTATAGAAACGGGGAATCAGCCCCAGCATTTT
abundance: few
v_gene: TRBV19
d_gene: .
j_gene: TRBJ1-5

CDR3aa: CASSYIYRGDGYTF
CDR3nt: TGTGCCAGCAGTTACATTTACAGGGGAGATGGCTACACCTTC
abundance: .
v_gene: TRBV6-5
d_gene: TRBD1
j_gene: TRBJ1-2

CDR3aa: CASSLGVRVGYTF
CDR3nt: TGTGCCAGCAGCTTGGGGGTTCGGGTCGGCTACACCTTC
abundance: .
v_gene: TRBV5-6
d_gene: .
j_gene: TRBJ1-2

CDR3aa: CASSQTGQGTDTQYF
CDR3nt: TGCGCCAGCAGCCAAACTGGACAGGGGACAGATACGCAGTATTTT
abundance: .
v_gene: TRBV4-3
d_gene: TRBD1
j_gene: TRBJ2-3

CDR3aa: CASSLYQGTEAFF
CDR3nt: TGTGCCAGCAGCTTATATCAGGGCACTGAAGCTTTCTTT
abundance: few
v_gene: TRBV7-2
d_gene: .
j_gene: TRBJ1-1

CDR3aa: CASSSGQRGGELFF
CDR3nt: TGTGCTAGCAGCTCGGGACAGCGAGGGGGGGAGCTGTTTTTT
abundance: .
v_gene: TRBV7-7
d_gene: TRBD1
j_gene: TRBJ2-2

CDR3aa: CASSPITGGTGELFF
CDR3nt: TGCGCCAGCAGCCCTATAACAGGGGGGACCGGGGAGCTGTTTTTT
abundance: .
v_gene: TRBV5-1
d_gene: TRBD1
j_gene: TRBJ2-2

CDR3aa: CASSIRQGLNTEAFF
CDR3nt: TGTGCCAGTAGTATCCGTCAGGGGTTGAACACTGAAGCTTTCTTT
abundance: .
v_gene: TRBV19
d_gene: .
j_gene: TRBJ1-1

CDR3aa: CASSYSEGSNQPQNF
CDR3nt: TGTGCCAGCAGTTACTCTGAGGGTAGCAATCAGCCCCAGAATTTT
abundance: .
v_gene: TRBV6-5
d_gene: .
j_gene: TRBJ1-5

CDR3aa: CASSLLAGAGANVLTF
CDR3nt: TGCGCCAGCAGTCTCCTAGCGGGAGCTGGGGCCAACGTCCTGACTTTC
abundance: .
v_gene: TRBV4-1
d_gene: TRBD2
j_gene: TRBJ2-6